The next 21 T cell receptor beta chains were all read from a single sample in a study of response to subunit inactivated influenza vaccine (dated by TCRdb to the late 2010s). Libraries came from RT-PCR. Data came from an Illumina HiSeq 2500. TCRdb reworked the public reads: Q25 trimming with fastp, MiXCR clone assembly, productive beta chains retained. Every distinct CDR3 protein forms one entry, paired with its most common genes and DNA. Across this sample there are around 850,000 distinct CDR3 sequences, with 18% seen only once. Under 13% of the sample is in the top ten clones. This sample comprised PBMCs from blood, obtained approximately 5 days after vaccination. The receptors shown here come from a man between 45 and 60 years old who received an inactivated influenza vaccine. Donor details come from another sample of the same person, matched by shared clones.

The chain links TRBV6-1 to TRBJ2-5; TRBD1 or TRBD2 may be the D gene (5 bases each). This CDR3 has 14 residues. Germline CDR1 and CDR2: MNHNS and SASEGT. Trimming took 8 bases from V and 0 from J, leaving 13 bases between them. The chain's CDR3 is CASAPGAYQETQYF. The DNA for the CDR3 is TGTGCCAGCGCCCCCGGGGCCTACCAAGAGACCCAGTACTTC.

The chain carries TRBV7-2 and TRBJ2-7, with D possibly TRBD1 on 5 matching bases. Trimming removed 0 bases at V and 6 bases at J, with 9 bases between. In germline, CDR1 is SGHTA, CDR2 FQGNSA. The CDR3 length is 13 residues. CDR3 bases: TGTGCCAGCAGCTTAGCTACAGGTCCCGAGCAGTACTTC. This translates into CASSLATGPEQYF.

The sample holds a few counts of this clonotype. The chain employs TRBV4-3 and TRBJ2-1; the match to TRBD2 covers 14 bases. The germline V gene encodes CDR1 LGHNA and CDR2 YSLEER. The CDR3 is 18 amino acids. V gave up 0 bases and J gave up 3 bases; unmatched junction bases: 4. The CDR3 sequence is CASSQDLGLAGGYNEQFF. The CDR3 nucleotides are TGCGCCAGCAGCCAAGACCTCGGACTAGCGGGGGGCTACAATGAGCAGTTCTTC.

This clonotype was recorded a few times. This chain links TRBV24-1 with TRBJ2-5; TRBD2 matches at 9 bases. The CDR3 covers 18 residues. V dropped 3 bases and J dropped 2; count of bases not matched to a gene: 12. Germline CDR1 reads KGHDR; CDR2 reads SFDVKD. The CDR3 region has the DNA TGTGCCACCAGTGATCCTGGTGGTAGCGGGAGACGGCAAGAGACCCAGTACTTC. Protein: CATSDPGGSGRRQETQYF.

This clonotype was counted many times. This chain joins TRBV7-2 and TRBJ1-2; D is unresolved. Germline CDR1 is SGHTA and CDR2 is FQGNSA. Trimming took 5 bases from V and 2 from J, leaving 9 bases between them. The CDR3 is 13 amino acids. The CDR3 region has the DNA TGTGCCAGCAGCCCGGACGGGAACTATGGCTACACCTTC. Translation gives CASSPDGNYGYTF.

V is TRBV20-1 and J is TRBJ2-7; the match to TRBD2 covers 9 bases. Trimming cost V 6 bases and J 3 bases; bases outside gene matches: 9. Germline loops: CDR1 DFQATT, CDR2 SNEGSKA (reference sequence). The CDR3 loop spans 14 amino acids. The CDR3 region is CSAVGTSRNYEQYF. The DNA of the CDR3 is TGCAGTGCAGTAGGGACTAGCAGAAACTACGAGCAGTACTTC.

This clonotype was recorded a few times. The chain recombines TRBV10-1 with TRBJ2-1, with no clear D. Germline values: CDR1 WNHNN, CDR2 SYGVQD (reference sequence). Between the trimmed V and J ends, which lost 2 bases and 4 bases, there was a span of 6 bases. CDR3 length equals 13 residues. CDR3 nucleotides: TGCGCCAGCAGTGAGAATCCGTACAATGAGCAGTTCTTC. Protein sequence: CASSENPYNEQFF.

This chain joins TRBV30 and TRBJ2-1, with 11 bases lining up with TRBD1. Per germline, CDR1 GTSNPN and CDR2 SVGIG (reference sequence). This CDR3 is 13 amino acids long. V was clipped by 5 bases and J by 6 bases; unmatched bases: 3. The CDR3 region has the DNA TGTGCCTGGGGGACAGGGGGACCCAATGAGCAGTTCTTC. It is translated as CAWGTGGPNEQFF.

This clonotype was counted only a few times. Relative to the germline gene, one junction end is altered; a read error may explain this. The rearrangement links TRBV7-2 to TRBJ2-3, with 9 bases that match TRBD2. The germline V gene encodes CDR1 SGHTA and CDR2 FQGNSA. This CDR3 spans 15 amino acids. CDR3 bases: TGTGCCAGCAGCCTAGCGGGGATTGGCACAGATACGCAGTATTTT. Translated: CASSLAGIGTDTQYF.

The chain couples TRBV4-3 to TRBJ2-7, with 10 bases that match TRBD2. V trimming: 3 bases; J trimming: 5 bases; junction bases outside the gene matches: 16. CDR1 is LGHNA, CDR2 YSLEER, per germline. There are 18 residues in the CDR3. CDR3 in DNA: TGCGCCAGCAGCCAGGAAGTAGTGGGGCTAGCGGGAGCCCACGAGCAGTACTTC. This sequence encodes CASSQEVVGLAGAHEQYF.

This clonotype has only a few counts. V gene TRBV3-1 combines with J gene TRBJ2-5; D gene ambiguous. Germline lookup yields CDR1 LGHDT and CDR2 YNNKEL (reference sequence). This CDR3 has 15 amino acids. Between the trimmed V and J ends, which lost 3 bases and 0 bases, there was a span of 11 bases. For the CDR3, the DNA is TGTGCCAGCAGCCACGGAGAACTAAACCAAGAGACCCAGTACTTC. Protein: CASSHGELNQETQYF.

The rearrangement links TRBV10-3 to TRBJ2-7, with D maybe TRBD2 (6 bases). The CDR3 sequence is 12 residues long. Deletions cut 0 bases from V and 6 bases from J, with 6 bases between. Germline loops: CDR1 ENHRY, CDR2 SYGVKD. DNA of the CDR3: TGTGCCATCAGTGAGTCGGGGGGCGAGCAGTACTTC. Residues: CAISESGGEQYF.

The CDR3, as DNA: TGCGCCAGCAGCTTCCGGCCGGCCGAGCAGTTCTTC. This sequence encodes CASSFRPAEQFF. The chain recombines TRBV5-1 with TRBJ2-1, with D hard to call. CDR3 length: 12 residues. V was cut by 2 bases and J by 10 bases, with 10 bases left in between. CDR1 is SGHRS, CDR2 YFSETQ, per germline.

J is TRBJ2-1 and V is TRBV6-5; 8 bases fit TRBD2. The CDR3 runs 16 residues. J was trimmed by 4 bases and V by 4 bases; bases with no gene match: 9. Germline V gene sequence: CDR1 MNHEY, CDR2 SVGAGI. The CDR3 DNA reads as TGTGCCAGCAGTTTATCTATAGCGGGGCGTTACAATGAGCAGTTCTTC. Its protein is CASSLSIAGRYNEQFF.

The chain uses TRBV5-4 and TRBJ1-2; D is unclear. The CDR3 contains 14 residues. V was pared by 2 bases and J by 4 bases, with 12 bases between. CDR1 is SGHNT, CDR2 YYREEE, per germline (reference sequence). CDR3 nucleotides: TGTGCCAGCAGCTTTGATGAGATGATCTATGGCTACACCTTC. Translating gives CASSFDEMIYGYTF. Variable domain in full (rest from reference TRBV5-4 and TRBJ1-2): ETGVTQSPTHLIKTRGQQVTLRCSSQSGHNTVSWYQQALGQGPQFIFQYYREEENGRGNFPPRFSGLQFPNYSSELNVNALELDDSALYLCASSFDEMIYGYTFGSGTRLTVV.

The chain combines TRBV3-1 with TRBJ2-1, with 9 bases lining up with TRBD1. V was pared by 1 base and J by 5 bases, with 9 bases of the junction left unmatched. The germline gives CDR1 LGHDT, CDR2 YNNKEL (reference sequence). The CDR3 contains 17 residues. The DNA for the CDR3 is TGTGCCAGCAGCCAAGGTGGGACAGGGCGGGTAAACAATGAGCAGTTCTTC. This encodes CASSQGGTGRVNNEQFF.

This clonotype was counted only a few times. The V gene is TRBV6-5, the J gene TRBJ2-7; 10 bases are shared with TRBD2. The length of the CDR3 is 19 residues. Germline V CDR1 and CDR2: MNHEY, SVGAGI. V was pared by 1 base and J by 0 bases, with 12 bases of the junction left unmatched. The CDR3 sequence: CASSYYYGTSVSSSYEQYF. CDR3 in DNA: TGTGCCAGCAGTTACTATTATGGGACTAGCGTATCCAGCTCCTACGAGCAGTACTTC.

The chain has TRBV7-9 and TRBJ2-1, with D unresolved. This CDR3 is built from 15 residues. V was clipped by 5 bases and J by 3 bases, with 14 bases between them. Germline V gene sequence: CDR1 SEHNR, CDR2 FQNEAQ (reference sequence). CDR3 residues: CASSKKGASYNEQFF. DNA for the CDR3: TGTGCCAGCAGCAAAAAAGGAGCGAGCTACAATGAGCAGTTCTTC. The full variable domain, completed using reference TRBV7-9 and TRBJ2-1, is DTGVSQNPRHKITKRGQNVTFRCDPISEHNRLYWYRQTLGQGPEFLTYFQNEAQLEKSRLLSDRFSAERPKGSFSTLEIQRTEQGDSAMYLCASSKKGASYNEQFFGPGTRLTVL.

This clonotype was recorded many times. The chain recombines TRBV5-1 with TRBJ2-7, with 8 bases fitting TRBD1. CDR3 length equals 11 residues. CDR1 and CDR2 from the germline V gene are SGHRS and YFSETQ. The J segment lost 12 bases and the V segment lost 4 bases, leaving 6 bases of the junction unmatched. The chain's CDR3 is CASSQGALSYF. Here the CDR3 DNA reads TGCGCCAGCAGCCAGGGGGCCCTATCGTACTTC.

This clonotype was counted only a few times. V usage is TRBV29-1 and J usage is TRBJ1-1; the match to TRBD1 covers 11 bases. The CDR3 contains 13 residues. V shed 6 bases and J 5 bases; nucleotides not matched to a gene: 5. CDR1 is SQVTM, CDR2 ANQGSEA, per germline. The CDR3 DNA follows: TGCAGCGTCCGGACAGGGGGCAATACTGAAGCTTTCTTT. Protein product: CSVRTGGNTEAFF. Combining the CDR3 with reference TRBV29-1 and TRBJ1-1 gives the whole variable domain SAVISQKPSRDICQRGTSLTIQCQVDSQVTMMFWYRQQPGQSLTLIATANQGSEATYESGFVIDKFPISRPNLTFSTLTVSNMSPEDSSIYLCSVRTGGNTEAFFGQGTRLTVV.

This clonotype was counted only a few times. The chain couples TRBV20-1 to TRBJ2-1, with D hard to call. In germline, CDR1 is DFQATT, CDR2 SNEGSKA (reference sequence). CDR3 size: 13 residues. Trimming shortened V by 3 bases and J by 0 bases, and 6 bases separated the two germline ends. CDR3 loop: CSASPSSYNEQFF. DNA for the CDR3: TGCAGTGCTAGCCCAAGCTCCTACAATGAGCAGTTCTTC.